The rows below give T cell receptor beta chains drawn from one sample of a study of beta chain features in type 1 diabetes. TCRdb's copy holds only in-frame clones and misses some; the assay was immunoSEQ multiplex PCR. The sample contains some 150,000 clones, roughly 10% of which appear only once. Material: central memory CD4+ T cells from blood. The receptor set was obtained from a woman in her thirties or forties in good health. The CDR3 runs from the conserved cysteine through the conserved F or W. The order of the fields is clone size, J gene, V gene, D gene, CDR3 DNA, CDR3 protein. The D gene is left open where the match is weak. Rows may omit the clone size; those that give it use once, few, many or a size class.

abundance: .; j_gene: TRBJ1-2; v_gene: TRBV28; d_gene: .; CDR3nt: TGTGCCAGCAGTTTACCAGGGATAACTAACTATGGCTACACCTTC; CDR3aa: CASSLPGITNYGYTF
abundance: .; j_gene: TRBJ1-1; v_gene: TRBV12-5; d_gene: TRBD1; CDR3nt: TGTGCTAGTGGTCCCCAGGGGGCGGGCACTGAAGCTTTCTTT; CDR3aa: CASGPQGAGTEAFF
abundance: few; j_gene: TRBJ1-6; v_gene: TRBV29-1; d_gene: .; CDR3nt: TGCAGCGTTGGGCAGGGCGGTGATTCACCCCTCCACTTT; CDR3aa: CSVGQGGDSPLHF
abundance: many; j_gene: TRBJ1-1; v_gene: TRBV5-1; d_gene: .; CDR3nt: TGCGCCAGCAGCTTGGACAGTGCAAACACTGAAGCTTTCTTT; CDR3aa: CASSLDSANTEAFF
abundance: many; j_gene: TRBJ2-6; v_gene: TRBV18; d_gene: .; CDR3nt: TGTGCCAGCACTCCGGGCTCTGGGGCCAACGTCCTGACTTTC; CDR3aa: CASTPGSGANVLTF
abundance: .; j_gene: TRBJ2-2; v_gene: TRBV29-1; d_gene: .; CDR3nt: TGCAGCGTTGACGGGGGATTCACCGGGGAGCTGTTTTTT; CDR3aa: CSVDGGFTGELFF
abundance: .; j_gene: TRBJ2-3; v_gene: TRBV4-3; d_gene: .; CDR3nt: TGCGCCAGCAGCCCCGGGGTTTCGATCACAGATACGCAGTATTTT; CDR3aa: CASSPGVSITDTQYF
abundance: .; j_gene: TRBJ2-4; v_gene: TRBV4-3; d_gene: .; CDR3nt: TGCGCCAGCAGCCAAGATGGGCCGGGGACAAACACTCAGTACTTC; CDR3aa: CASSQDGPGTNTQYF
abundance: .; j_gene: TRBJ2-7; v_gene: TRBV5-4; d_gene: TRBD2; CDR3nt: TGTGCCAGCAGCTCACTAGCGGGGGGGTACGAGCAGTACTTC; CDR3aa: CASSSLAGGYEQYF
abundance: few; j_gene: TRBJ2-2; v_gene: TRBV21-1; d_gene: .; CDR3nt: TGTGCCAGCAGCAAACCCTTCTCGGGACAGGGGAACACCGGGGAGCTGTTTTTT; CDR3aa: CASSKPFSGQGNTGELFF
abundance: many; j_gene: TRBJ2-7; v_gene: TRBV7-9; d_gene: TRBD2; CDR3nt: TGTGCCAGCAGCCCTGGACTAGCGGGTGAGCAGTACTTC; CDR3aa: CASSPGLAGEQYF
abundance: few; j_gene: TRBJ2-7; v_gene: TRBV6-1; d_gene: .; CDR3nt: TGTGCCGCCAGGACATCACTCTACGAGCAGTACTTC; CDR3aa: CAARTSLYEQYF
abundance: .; j_gene: TRBJ2-5; v_gene: TRBV5-1; d_gene: TRBD2; CDR3nt: TGCGCCAGCAGCTTGGAGGCTAGCGGGGGTATCAACCAAGAGACCCAGTACTTC; CDR3aa: CASSLEASGGINQETQYF
abundance: few; j_gene: TRBJ2-5; v_gene: TRBV19; d_gene: TRBD1; CDR3nt: TGTGCCAGTAGCCGACAGGGGGCGCGGGAAGAGACCCAGTACTTC; CDR3aa: CASSRQGAREETQYF
abundance: many; j_gene: TRBJ2-5; v_gene: TRBV10-3; d_gene: TRBD2; CDR3nt: TGTGCCATCTCTCGAGTCGGGGGGACCCAAGAGACCCAGTACTTC; CDR3aa: CAISRVGGTQETQYF
abundance: few; j_gene: TRBJ1-3; v_gene: TRBV28; d_gene: .; CDR3nt: TGTGCCAGCAGTTTACCACAGGTGGTCGGCACCATATATTTT; CDR3aa: CASSLPQVVGTIYF
abundance: .; j_gene: TRBJ2-1; v_gene: TRBV2; d_gene: .; CDR3nt: TGTGCCAGCAGTGACGTGGGGGCCCAATACAATGAGCAGTTCTTC; CDR3aa: CASSDVGAQYNEQFF
abundance: few; j_gene: TRBJ2-1; v_gene: TRBV11-2; d_gene: .; CDR3nt: TGTGCCAGCAGCTTAGATCGTGGGAGTAGCGATGAGCAGTTCTTC; CDR3aa: CASSLDRGSSDEQFF
abundance: few; j_gene: TRBJ2-5; v_gene: TRBV7-2; d_gene: .; CDR3nt: TGTGCCAGCAGTCTAAGCTCTGCTCCGGGGGTCCGAGAGACCCAGTACTTC; CDR3aa: CASSLSSAPGVRETQYF
abundance: few; j_gene: TRBJ1-2; v_gene: TRBV4-2; d_gene: .; CDR3nt: TGTGCCAGCAGCCAGGAACAGGGAGGGCGGGATGGCTACACCTTC; CDR3aa: CASSQEQGGRDGYTF
abundance: few; j_gene: TRBJ2-5; v_gene: TRBV7-9; d_gene: TRBD2; CDR3nt: TGTGCCAGCAGCTCCGGACTAGTTGGGGAGACCCAGTACTTC; CDR3aa: CASSSGLVGETQYF
abundance: few; j_gene: TRBJ1-2; v_gene: TRBV18; d_gene: TRBD1; CDR3nt: TGTGCCAGCTCACCCGGGACAGTAAACTATGGCTACACCTTC; CDR3aa: CASSPGTVNYGYTF